These T cell receptor beta chains were read from a single sample in a study of blood T cells in healthy people across ages. One entry per CDR3 protein, called by TCRdb with MiXCR from the 5' RACE reads. The sample carries around 710,000 distinct CDR3 sequences, roughly two fifths recorded once. The sample taken for sequencing was blood. Source of these receptors: a woman aged 60-75 years in good health. CDR3s include the opening cysteine and the closing phenylalanine or tryptophan. Each record gives: clone size, V gene, D gene, J gene, CDR3 length, CDR3 protein, CDR3 DNA. D genes are given only for firm matches. Rows may omit the clone size; those that give it use once, few, many or a size class.

few	TRBV11-1	.	TRBJ2-5	14	CASSLATGQETQYF	TGTGCCAGCAGCTTAGCAACAGGACAAGAGACCCAGTACTTC
.	TRBV7-2	.	TRBJ2-1	14	CASSLEAGEETQFF	TGTGCCAGCAGCTTAGAGGCAGGGGAAGAGACCCAGTTCTTC
once	TRBV12-3/TRBV12-4	.	TRBJ2-3	15	CASSWRPLGADTQYF	TGTGCCAGCAGTTGGCGTCCCCTAGGCGCAGATACGCAGTATTTT
.	TRBV5-1	TRBD2	TRBJ2-5	15	CASSREGGGQETQYF	TGCGCCAGCAGCCGGGAAGGCGGGGGCCAAGAGACCCAGTACTTC
many	TRBV7-7	.	TRBJ2-1	13	CASSIPGGNEQFF	TGTGCTAGCAGCATCCCCGGGGGCAATGAGCAGTTCTTC
.	TRBV14	TRBD1	TRBJ1-1	15	CASSRDGTGDTEAFF	TGTGCCAGCAGCCGAGATGGCACAGGGGACACTGAAGCTTTCTTT
few	TRBV5-1	TRBD2	TRBJ2-3	15	CATRTSGSPTDTQYF	TGCGCCACCCGGACTAGCGGGAGCCCCACAGATACGCAGTATTTT
.	TRBV15	.	TRBJ2-7	15	CATSRGGDGTYEQYF	TGTGCCACCAGCAGAGGTGGGGACGGAACCTACGAGCAGTACTTC
few	TRBV9	.	TRBJ2-5	18	CASSALGETGGGRETQYF	TGTGCCAGCAGCGCCCTAGGCGAAACAGGTGGAGGTCGGGAGACCCAGTACTTC
.	TRBV10-3	.	TRBJ2-3	15	CAISGRGEGADTQYF	TGTGCCATCAGTGGACGGGGCGAAGGCGCAGATACGCAGTATTTT
many	TRBV7-3	TRBD2	TRBJ2-3	14	CASSETGGGDTQYF	TGTGCCAGCAGCGAGACGGGGGGGGGAGATACGCAGTATTTT
.	TRBV28	TRBD2	TRBJ2-1	17	CASSLNAPGTSVNEQFF	TGTGCCAGCAGTTTAAACGCTCCCGGGACTAGTGTCAATGAGCAGTTCTTC
.	TRBV4-3	TRBD1	TRBJ1-5	16	CASSQDRDSIGQPQHF	TGCGCCAGCAGCCAAGATCGGGACAGTATCGGGCAGCCCCAGCATTTT
.	TRBV9	.	TRBJ1-1	14	CASSVDAGSTEAFF	TGTGCCAGCAGCGTAGATGCCGGAAGCACTGAAGCTTTCTTT
.	TRBV2	.	TRBJ2-1	13	CACSEYRDNEQFF	TGTGCCTGCAGTGAGTACAGGGACAATGAGCAGTTCTTC
.	TRBV3-1	TRBD1	TRBJ2-3	14	CASSHDRELNAQYF	TGTGCCAGCAGCCACGACAGGGAGTTGAATGCGCAGTATTTT
once	TRBV3-1	TRBD1	TRBJ2-5	16	CASSQDQQGGFETQYF	TGTGCCAGCAGCCAAGACCAACAGGGGGGATTTGAGACCCAGTACTTC
.	TRBV11-2	.	TRBJ2-1	15	CASSFSDGSYNEQFF	TGTGCCAGCAGCTTCTCGGACGGCTCCTACAATGAGCAGTTCTTC
.	TRBV6-5	TRBD2	TRBJ2-1	14	CASSRTSGRLEQFF	TGTGCCAGCAGCCGGACTAGCGGGAGACTTGAGCAGTTCTTC